Shown below are 19 T cell receptor beta chains from a single sample sequenced in a study of CD8+ T cells in alopecia areata. RNA was isolated and reverse transcribed to cDNA, the sequencing template. Some clones are missing from TCRdb's copy, which holds only in-frame ones; the method was immunoSEQ multiplex PCR. The sample includes approximately 210,000 clones, more than 55% of them seen just once. The sample's treatment: oral pan-JAK inhibitor, 5-10 mg twice daily. The specimen was CD4+ T cells sorted from blood, collected around week 44, from a patient treated with tofacitinib. The receptors originated from a human donor with alopecia areata.

The rearrangement links TRBV30 to TRBJ1-4, with TRBD1 as a possible D gene (6 bases). Trimming cost V 1 base and J 7 bases, with 16 bases left between them. Germline CDR1 and CDR2: GTSNPN and SVGIG (reference sequence). This CDR3 comprises 15 residues. The CDR3 DNA reads as TGTGCCTGGAGTGGCCCGCAGGGGATGCGTGAAAAACTGTTTTTT. The encoded protein is CAWSGPQGMREKLFF. The full variable domain, its missing parts supplied by reference TRBV30 and TRBJ1-4, is SQTIHQWPATLVQPVGSPLSLECTVEGTSNPNLYWYRQAAGRGLQLLFYSVGIGQISSEVPQNLSASRPQDRQFILSSKKLLLSDSGFYLCAWSGPQGMREKLFFGSGTQLSVL.

This clone was detected only once. The chain employs TRBV10-3 and TRBJ1-2; D may be TRBD1 (6 bases). Germline loops: CDR1 ENHRY, CDR2 SYGVKD. The CDR3 sequence is 14 residues long. V lost 4 bases to trimming and J lost 2 bases, with 11 bases between them. CDR3 in amino acids: CAISVNRDNYGYTF. CDR3 in DNA: TGTGCCATCAGTGTCAACAGGGACAACTATGGCTACACCTTC.

This clone was seen more than once but under ten times. This chain connects TRBV5-4 to TRBJ2-3; 7 bases are shared with TRBD2. V gave up 3 bases and J gave up 5 bases; unmatched junction bases: 3. The CDR3 contains 13 residues. Looked up from germline, CDR1 is SGHNT and CDR2 is YYREEE (reference sequence). CDR3 in amino acids: CASSSGGLDTQYF. In nucleotides, the CDR3 is TGTGCCAGCAGCTCCGGGGGGTTAGATACGCAGTATTTT. Complete variable domain (other parts from reference TRBV5-4 and TRBJ2-3): ETGVTQSPTHLIKTRGQQVTLRCSSQSGHNTVSWYQQALGQGPQFIFQYYREEENGRGNFPPRFSGLQFPNYSSELNVNALELDDSALYLCASSSGGLDTQYFGPGTRLTVL.

This clone was seen more than once but under ten times. The CDR3 protein is CASSRSTPNEQFF. Written as DNA, the CDR3 is TGCGCCAGCAGCCGATCAACCCCGAATGAGCAGTTCTTC. The chain is built from TRBV5-1 and TRBJ2-1; D gene uncertain. CDR3 length: 13 residues. Germline V gene sequence: CDR1 SGHRS, CDR2 YFSETQ. V was clipped by 4 bases and J by 7 bases, with 12 bases between them.

The genes are TRBV5-4 and TRBJ2-7; D is unclear. Germline V gene sequence: CDR1 SGHNT, CDR2 YYREEE (reference sequence). This CDR3 spans 14 amino acids. Trimming took 1 base from V and 1 from J, leaving 9 bases between them. The DNA of the CDR3 is TGTGCCAGCAGCTTGAGTGGGCGATCCTACGAGCAGTACTTC. This sequence encodes CASSLSGRSYEQYF.

The chain uses TRBV19 and TRBJ1-5; the D gene is possibly TRBD1 (6 bases). Germline CDR1 and CDR2: LNHDA and SQIVND (reference sequence). V shed 10 bases and J shed 4 bases, with 20 bases lying between them. The CDR3 covers 15 residues. The CDR3: CATERPGGANQPQHF. The CDR3, as DNA: TGTGCCACCGAGAGACCGGGGGGGGCAAATCAGCCCCAGCATTTT.

V and J are TRBV7-2 and TRBJ2-6; D unclear. Trimming shortened V by 1 base and J by 0 bases, and 10 bases separated the two germline ends. Germline V CDR1 and CDR2: SGHTA, FQGNSA. The CDR3 has 17 amino acids. CDR3 coding DNA: TGTGCCAGCAGCTTAGGGCCGGCTATCTCTGGGGCCAACGTCCTGACTTTC. Protein product: CASSLGPAISGANVLTF.

The chain couples TRBV7-9 to TRBJ2-1, with D tentatively TRBD1 (5 bases). V was shortened by 2 bases and J by 6 bases, with 5 bases between the two germline ends. Germline V gene sequence: CDR1 SEHNR, CDR2 FQNEAQ (reference sequence). The CDR3 covers 12 residues. The CDR3 DNA sequence: TGTGCCAGCAGCTTACAGGGCAATGAGCAGTTCTTC. Encoded protein: CASSLQGNEQFF.

The chain joins TRBV29-1 to TRBJ1-1, with D possibly matching TRBD1 (5 bases). There are 11 residues in the CDR3. CDR1 and CDR2 from the germline V gene are SQVTM and ANQGSEA. V lost 7 bases, J lost 4 bases, and 10 bases lay in between. Here the CDR3 DNA reads TGCAGCGGCCGGGACGGCACTGAAGCTTTCTTT. Its translation: CSGRDGTEAFF.

The chain couples TRBV28 to TRBJ2-7, with D perhaps TRBD1 or TRBD2 (5 bases each). V dropped 6 bases and J dropped 5 bases, with 17 bases sitting between them. This CDR3 is 14 amino acids long. CDR1 and CDR2 from the germline V gene are MDHEN and SYDVKM. The CDR3, as DNA: TGTGCCAGCAGCCGGACTGGGGCCAGGGACGAGCAGTACTTC. This sequence encodes CASSRTGARDEQYF.

The V and J genes are TRBV27 and TRBJ2-2; D unclear. The germline V and J ends were trimmed by 6 bases and 6 bases, with 5 bases remaining between them. This CDR3 has 11 amino acids. CDR1 and CDR2 (germline): MNHEY, SMNVEV (reference sequence). DNA for the CDR3: TGTGCCAGCAGATATGCCGGGGAGCTGTTTTTT. It specifies CASRYAGELFF.

The CDR3 DNA follows: TGCAGCGTTGAAGTGAACACTGAAGCTTTCTTT. Protein product: CSVEVNTEAFF. This sequence joins TRBV29-1 and TRBJ1-1; D is unclear. The CDR3 is 11 amino acids. With 1 base removed from V and 0 bases from J, the gap between germline ends came to 0 bases. Germline V gene lookup returns CDR1 SQVTM and CDR2 ANQGSEA.

This chain joins TRBV12-5 and TRBJ1-6; D unresolved. V was clipped by 3 bases and J by 10 bases, with 13 bases between them. Germline V CDR1 and CDR2: LGHNT, FRNRAP. This CDR3 is 14 amino acids long. CDR3 residues: CASGFSRVQSPLHF. CDR3 nucleotides: TGTGCTAGTGGTTTCAGTCGGGTACAATCACCCCTCCACTTT.

V gene TRBV7-2 combines with J gene TRBJ2-3; D unresolved. This CDR3 spans 15 amino acids. The germline V gene encodes CDR1 SGHTA and CDR2 FQGNSA. V lost 6 bases, J lost 2 bases, and 15 bases lay in between. The CDR3 DNA reads as TGTGCCAGCAGTTCAGATGTGGCTTACACAGATACGCAGTATTTT. It encodes CASSSDVAYTDTQYF.

The chain combines TRBV5-6 with TRBJ2-7; no reliable D call. V was cut by 1 base and J by 0 bases, with 5 bases left in between. The germline V gene has CDR1 SGHDT and CDR2 YYEEEE. The CDR3 is 13 residues long. CDR3 nucleotides: TGTGCCAGCAGCTTGCGGAGCTCCTACGAGCAGTACTTC. Protein product: CASSLRSSYEQYF.

This rearrangement joins TRBV4-3 to TRBJ2-7; possibly TRBD2 for D (5 bases). CDR1 is LGHNA, CDR2 YSLEER, per germline. The CDR3 runs 14 residues. The ends were cut back, 3 bases at V and 1 base at J, with 10 bases in the middle. CDR3 DNA: TGCGCCAGCAGCCAGGCTACGGGGTCCTACGAGCAGTACTTC. This sequence encodes CASSQATGSYEQYF.

For this clone: Other DNA variants within this sample encode the same CDR3. J is TRBJ2-5 and V is TRBV29-1; TRBD2 matches at 7 bases. Germline V lookup: CDR1 SQVTM, CDR2 ANQGSEA. Trimming at V came to 7 bases and at J to 5 bases, leaving 4 bases not matched to a gene. CDR3 size: 11 residues. Here the CDR3 DNA reads TGCAGCGCTGGGGGAGGGGAGACCCAGTACTTC. Translation: CSAGGGETQYF.

Only a few counts were recorded for this clone. V and J are TRBV29-1 and TRBJ2-3; TRBD1 aligns across 12 bases. V lost 6 bases and J lost 4; bases outside the gene matches: 2. CDR3 size: 13 residues. Germline V CDR1 and CDR2: SQVTM, ANQGSEA. This chain's CDR3 is CSVGQGAADTQYF. In DNA, the CDR3 is TGCAGCGTGGGACAGGGGGCGGCAGATACGCAGTATTTT.

The chain employs TRBV5-1 and TRBJ2-3, with D perhaps matching TRBD2 (5 bases). Per germline, CDR1 SGHRS and CDR2 YFSETQ. The ends were cut back, 0 bases at V and 2 bases at J, with 7 bases in the middle. This CDR3 has 14 amino acids. This CDR3 is CASSLAGNTDTQYF. For the CDR3, the DNA is TGCGCCAGCAGCTTGGCGGGGAACACAGATACGCAGTATTTT.